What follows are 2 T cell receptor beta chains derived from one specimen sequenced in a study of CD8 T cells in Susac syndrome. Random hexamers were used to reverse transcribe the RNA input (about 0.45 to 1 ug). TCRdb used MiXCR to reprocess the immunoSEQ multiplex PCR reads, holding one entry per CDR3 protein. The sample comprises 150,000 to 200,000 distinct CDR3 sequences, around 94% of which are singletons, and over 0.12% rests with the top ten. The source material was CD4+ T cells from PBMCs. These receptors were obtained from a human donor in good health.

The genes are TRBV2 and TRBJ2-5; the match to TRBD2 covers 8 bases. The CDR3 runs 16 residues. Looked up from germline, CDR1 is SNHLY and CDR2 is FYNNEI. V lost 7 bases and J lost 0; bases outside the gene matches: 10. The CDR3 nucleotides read TGTGCCAGCACCCCCCGGGAGGGGGGGGACCAAGAGACCCAGTACTTC. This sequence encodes CASTPREGGDQETQYF.

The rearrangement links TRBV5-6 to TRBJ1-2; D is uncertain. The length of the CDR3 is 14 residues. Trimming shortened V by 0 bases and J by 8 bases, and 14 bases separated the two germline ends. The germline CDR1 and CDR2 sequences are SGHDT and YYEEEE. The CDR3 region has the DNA TGTGCCAGCAGCTTGGTTCCCCCAGCGGCAGGCTACACCTTC. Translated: CASSLVPPAAGYTF.